The clone carrying this T cell receptor beta chain was seen only a few times. Its antigen is not identified. The data stem from a study of blood T cells in healthy people across ages. Study observations and caveats: As naive T cell percentage varied, TCR beta diversity correlated strongly with it. Diversity estimated from one million T cells was considered an underestimate. Long-lived donors carried more naive CD4+ cells and greater diversity than aged donors.

Trimming shortened V by 4 bases and J by 3 bases, and 15 bases separated the two germline ends. The CDR3 length is 15 residues. CDR1 LGHNT and CDR2 FRNRAP come from the germline V gene. Primers used in a second PCR of roughly 6 to 11 cycles were a sample-barcoded 5' primer and a J-beta primer mix. Each single sample gave us at least 3 million CDR3-containing paired-end reads. Each CDR3 protein is one row after TCRdb ran MiXCR on the 5' RACE reads. The sample gives about 1.5 million distinct CDR3 sequences, 42% of which show up once; approximately 4% is in the top ten. J is TRBJ1-2 and V is TRBV12-5; no definite D call. Sample: blood. The clonotype comes from a woman aged 18 to 35 in good health. The CDR3 is CASGSAGERDYGYTF. The CDR3 bases are TGTGCTAGTGGTTCGGCAGGAGAAAGGGACTATGGCTACACCTTC.